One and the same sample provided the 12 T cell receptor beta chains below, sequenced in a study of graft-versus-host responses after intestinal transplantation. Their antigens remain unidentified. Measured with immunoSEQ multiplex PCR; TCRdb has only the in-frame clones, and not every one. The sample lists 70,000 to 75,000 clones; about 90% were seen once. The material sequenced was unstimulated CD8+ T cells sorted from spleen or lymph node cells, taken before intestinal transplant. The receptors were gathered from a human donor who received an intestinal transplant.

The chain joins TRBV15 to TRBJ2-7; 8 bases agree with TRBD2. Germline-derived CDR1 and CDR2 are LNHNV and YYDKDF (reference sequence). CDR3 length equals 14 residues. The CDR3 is CATRERESVHEQYF. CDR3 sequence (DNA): TGTGCTACAAGGGAGCGGGAGAGCGTACACGAGCAGTACTTC.

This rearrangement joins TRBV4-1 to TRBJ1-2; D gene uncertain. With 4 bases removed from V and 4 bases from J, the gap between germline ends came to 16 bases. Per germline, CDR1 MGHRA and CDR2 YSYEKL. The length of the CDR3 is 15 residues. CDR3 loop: CASSRIVAESYGYTF. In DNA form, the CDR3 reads TGCGCCAGCAGCCGGATCGTGGCGGAGAGCTATGGCTACACCTTC.

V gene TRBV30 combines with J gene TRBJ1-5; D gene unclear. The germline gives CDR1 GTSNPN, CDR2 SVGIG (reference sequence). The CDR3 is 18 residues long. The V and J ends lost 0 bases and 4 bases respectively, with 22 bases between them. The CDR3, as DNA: TGTGCCTGGAGTGTACAAAGTATGGAGATATACCCAAATCAGCCCCAGCATTTT. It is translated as CAWSVQSMEIYPNQPQHF.

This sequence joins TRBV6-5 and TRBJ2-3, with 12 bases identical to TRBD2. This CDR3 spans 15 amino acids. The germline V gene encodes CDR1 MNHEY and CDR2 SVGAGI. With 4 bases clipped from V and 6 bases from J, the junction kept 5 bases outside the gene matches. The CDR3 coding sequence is TGTGCCAGCAGTTCGGCTAGCGGGGGGGCGGATACGCAGTATTTT. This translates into CASSSASGGADTQYF.

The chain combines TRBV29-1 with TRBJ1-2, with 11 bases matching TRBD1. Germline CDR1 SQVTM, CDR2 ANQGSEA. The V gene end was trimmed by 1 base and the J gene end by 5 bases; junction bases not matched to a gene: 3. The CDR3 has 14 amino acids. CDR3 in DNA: TGCAGCGTTGAAGGGGGGACAGGGGGGTATGGCTACACCTTC. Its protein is CSVEGGTGGYGYTF.

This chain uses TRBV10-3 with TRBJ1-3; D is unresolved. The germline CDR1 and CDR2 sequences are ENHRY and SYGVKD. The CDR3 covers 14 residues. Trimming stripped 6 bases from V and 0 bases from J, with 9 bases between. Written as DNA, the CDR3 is TGTGCCATCAGAAACGGGAGCTCTGGAAACACCATATATTTT. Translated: CAIRNGSSGNTIYF.

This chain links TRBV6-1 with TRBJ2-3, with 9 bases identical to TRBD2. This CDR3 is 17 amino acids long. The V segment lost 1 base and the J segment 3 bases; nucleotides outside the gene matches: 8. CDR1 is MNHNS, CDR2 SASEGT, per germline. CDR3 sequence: CASSEVIERGVTDTQYF. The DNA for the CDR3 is TGTGCCAGCAGTGAAGTAATAGAGCGGGGGGTGACAGATACGCAGTATTTT.

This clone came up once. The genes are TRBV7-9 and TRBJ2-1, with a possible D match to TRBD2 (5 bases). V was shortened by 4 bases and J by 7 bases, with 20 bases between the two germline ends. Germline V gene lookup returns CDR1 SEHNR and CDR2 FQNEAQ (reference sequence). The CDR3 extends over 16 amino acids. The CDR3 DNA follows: TGTGCCAGCAGCTCGTATTTAGAGGGATTGGGAAATGAGCAGTTCTTC. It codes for CASSSYLEGLGNEQFF. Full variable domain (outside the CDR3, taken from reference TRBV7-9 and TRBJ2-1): DTGVSQNPRHKITKRGQNVTFRCDPISEHNRLYWYRQTLGQGPEFLTYFQNEAQLEKSRLLSDRFSAERPKGSFSTLEIQRTEQGDSAMYLCASSSYLEGLGNEQFFGPGTRLTVL.

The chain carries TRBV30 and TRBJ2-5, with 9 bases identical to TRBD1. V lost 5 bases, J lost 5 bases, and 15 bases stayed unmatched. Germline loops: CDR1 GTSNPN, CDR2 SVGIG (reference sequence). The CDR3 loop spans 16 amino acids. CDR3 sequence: CAWCPGQGGWGETQYF. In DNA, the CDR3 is TGTGCCTGGTGTCCGGGACAGGGCGGTTGGGGGGAGACCCAGTACTTC.

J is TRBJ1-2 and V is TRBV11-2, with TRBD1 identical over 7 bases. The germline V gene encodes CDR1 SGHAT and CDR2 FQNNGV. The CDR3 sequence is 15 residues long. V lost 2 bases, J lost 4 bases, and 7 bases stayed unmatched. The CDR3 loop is CASSLPLGQPYGYTF. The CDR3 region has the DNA TGTGCCAGCAGCTTACCTCTGGGACAGCCCTATGGCTACACCTTC.

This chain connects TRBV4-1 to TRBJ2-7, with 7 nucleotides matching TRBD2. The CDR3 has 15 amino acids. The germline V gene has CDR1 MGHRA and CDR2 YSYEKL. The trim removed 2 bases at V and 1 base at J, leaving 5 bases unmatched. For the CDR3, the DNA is TGCGCCAGCAGCCAAAGTCTCGGGAGGTCCTACGAGCAGTACTTC. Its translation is CASSQSLGRSYEQYF.

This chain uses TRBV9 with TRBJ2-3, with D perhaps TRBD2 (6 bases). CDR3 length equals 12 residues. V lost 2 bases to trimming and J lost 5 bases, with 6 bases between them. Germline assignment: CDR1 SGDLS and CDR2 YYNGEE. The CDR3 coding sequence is TGTGCCAGCAGCGTGGGGGGAGATACGCAGTATTTT. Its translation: CASSVGGDTQYF. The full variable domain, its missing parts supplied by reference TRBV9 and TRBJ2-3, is DSGVTQTPKHLITATGQRVTLRCSPRSGDLSVYWYQQSLDQGLQFLIQYYNGEERAKGNILERFSAQQFPDLHSELNLSSLELGDSALYFCASSVGGDTQYFGPGTRLTVL.